These 16 T cell receptor beta chains were sequenced from one sample in a study of T cell repertoires in cytomegalovirus infection. TCRdb reanalysed the reads using MiXCR and keeps one entry per CDR3 protein. The table lists some 220,000 distinct CDR3 sequences, 10% to 15% of them singletons. The sample taken for sequencing was PBMCs. The receptors here all came from a human donor in good health (CMV status not recorded). Some clones in this sample may be carry-over from other donors' samples.

This clonotype was counted at least ten times. The chain has TRBV5-4 and TRBJ2-5, with D possibly TRBD2 on 5 matching bases. Trimming shortened V by 4 bases and J by 2 bases, and 12 bases separated the two germline ends. The CDR3 contains 14 residues. Germline CDR1 is SGHNT and CDR2 is YYREEE (reference sequence). Here the CDR3 reads CASSHGPGQETQYF. The DNA for the CDR3 is TGTGCCAGCAGCCACGGACCGGGGCAAGAGACCCAGTACTTC.

This clonotype came up many times. The CDR3 loop reads CASSVQGGSNQPQHF. The CDR3 region has the DNA TGTGCCAGCAGTGTACAGGGGGGGAGTAATCAGCCCCAGCATTTT. The rearrangement joins TRBV28 to TRBJ1-5; TRBD1 matches at 8 bases. After removal of 5 bases from V and 4 bases from J, the junction contained 7 bases not matched to a gene. CDR3 length equals 15 residues. Germline CDR1 and CDR2: MDHEN and SYDVKM. Complete variable domain (other parts from reference TRBV28 and TRBJ1-5): DVKVTQSSRYLVKRTGEKVFLECVQDMDHENMFWYRQDPGLGLRLIYFSYDVKMKEKGDIPEGYSVSREKKERFSLILESASTNQTSMYLCASSVQGGSNQPQHFGDGTRLSIL.

This clonotype was counted between two and nine times. The chain links TRBV9 to TRBJ1-6; D gene ambiguous. V lost 3 bases and J lost 6, with 16 bases in between. The CDR3 has 16 amino acids. CDR1 SGDLS and CDR2 YYNGEE come from the germline V gene. CDR3 sequence: CASSASGRTSNSPLHF. CDR3 DNA sequence: TGTGCCAGCAGCGCCTCGGGGAGAACGTCTAATTCACCCCTCCACTTT.

This clonotype has a handful of counts. V gene TRBV28 combines with J gene TRBJ2-3; 9 positions match TRBD2. Unmatched junction bases numbered 9, after V lost 7 bases and J lost 1 base. Germline CDR1 and CDR2: MDHEN and SYDVKM. The CDR3 is 16 amino acids. The DNA of the CDR3 is TGTGCCAGCAAAAGTTTGGCGGGAGGGCGCACAGATACGCAGTATTTT. The encoded protein is CASKSLAGGRTDTQYF.

J is TRBJ2-7 and V is TRBV6-5; tentatively, D is TRBD2 (6 bases). The CDR3 contains 16 residues. V lost 0 bases, J lost 0 bases, and 12 bases lay in between. Germline assignment: CDR1 MNHEY and CDR2 SVGAGI. The CDR3 nucleotides are TGTGCCAGCAGTTACTCGAGTTTCGGGGGCTCCTACGAGCAGTACTTC. Protein: CASSYSSFGGSYEQYF.

The V call is TRBV19, the J call TRBJ1-5, with 10 bases matching TRBD1. After removal of 8 bases from V and 7 bases from J, the junction contained 5 bases not matched to a gene. There are 13 residues in the CDR3. Germline V gene lookup returns CDR1 LNHDA and CDR2 SQIVND (reference sequence). The DNA for the CDR3 is TGTGCCAGTGCCGGGACAGGGGACCAGCCCCAGCATTTT. This gives the protein CASAGTGDQPQHF.

The V gene is TRBV4-3, the J gene TRBJ2-5; 8 nucleotides line up with TRBD1. Germline V gene data show CDR1 as LGHNA and CDR2 as YSLEER. The V and J ends lost 0 bases and 7 bases, in that order; junction bases with no gene match: 4. This CDR3 has 14 residues. The CDR3 DNA sequence: TGCGCCAGCAGCCAAGATGCAGGGGGCGGGACCCAGTACTTC. Its protein is CASSQDAGGGTQYF.

This clonotype was picked up many times. This chain links TRBV7-3 with TRBJ2-7; D gene unclear. V was trimmed by 0 bases and J by 7 bases, leaving 10 bases between them. The CDR3 spans 13 residues. Germline lookup yields CDR1 SGHTA and CDR2 FQGTGA. DNA of the CDR3: TGTGCCAGCAGCTTAACTCTCGAAACAGAGCAGTACTTC. Translating gives CASSLTLETEQYF.

The chain carries TRBV14 and TRBJ2-7; TRBD1 agrees at 7 bases. The CDR3 is 18 amino acids. The germline gives CDR1 SGHDN, CDR2 FVKESK. V shed 2 bases, J shed 0 bases, and the junction held 13 bases outside the gene matches. The CDR3 bases are TGTGCCAGCAGCCAATCGATAAGGGGGCGGACCAGCTCCTACGAGCAGTACTTC. Translated, it gives CASSQSIRGRTSSYEQYF.

In its sample, this clonotype was seen many times. The chain combines TRBV28 with TRBJ2-1; D gene unclear. From germline, CDR1 is MDHEN and CDR2 SYDVKM. V lost 2 bases and J 0 bases, leaving 8 bases between the germline ends. CDR3 length: 15 residues. The CDR3 DNA follows: TGTGCCAGCAGTTTAGGTAGCAGCTCCTACAATGAGCAGTTCTTC. The encoded protein is CASSLGSSSYNEQFF.

This clonotype showed up just a few times. This chain connects TRBV7-9 to TRBJ1-1; no definite D call. Between the trimmed V and J ends, which lost 0 bases and 4 bases, there was a span of 9 bases. The germline V gene has CDR1 SEHNR and CDR2 FQNEAQ (reference sequence). The CDR3 loop spans 14 amino acids. Written as DNA, the CDR3 is TGTGCCAGCAGCTTAGCGTGGGTGGTCACTGAAGCTTTCTTT. Protein product: CASSLAWVVTEAFF.

This clonotype was counted a few times. The V gene is TRBV10-3, the J gene TRBJ2-5; 8 positions match TRBD2. Losses at the gene ends were 6 bases for V and 5 bases for J; bases not matched to a gene: 5. Germline CDR1 ENHRY, CDR2 SYGVKD. There are 13 residues in the CDR3. The CDR3 nucleotides read TGTGCCATCAGGACTAGCGCCAAGGAGACCCAGTACTTC. Residues: CAIRTSAKETQYF.

This clonotype came up a few times. This chain uses TRBV7-9 with TRBJ2-3, with no clear D. Germline assignment: CDR1 SEHNR and CDR2 FQNEAQ (reference sequence). The CDR3 is 13 residues long. The V end lost 0 bases, the J end lost 8 bases, and 9 bases lay between the germline ends. CDR3 nucleotides: TGTGCCAGCAGCTTAGCAGCGTCGGGTACGCAGTATTTT. It is translated as CASSLAASGTQYF.

The rearrangement joins TRBV2 to TRBJ2-1; D remains ambiguous. The CDR3 spans 12 residues. Germline V lookup: CDR1 SNHLY, CDR2 FYNNEI. V was clipped by 4 bases and J by 10 bases, with 11 bases between them. DNA of the CDR3: TGTGCCAGCAGTGCCCTCAGCCAAGAGCAGTTCTTC. Its protein product is CASSALSQEQFF.

The rearrangement links TRBV20-1 to TRBJ1-5; D ambiguous. Germline-derived CDR1 and CDR2 are DFQATT and SNEGSKA (reference sequence). The V and J ends lost 3 bases and 0 bases respectively, with 6 bases between them. This CDR3 spans 13 amino acids. The DNA of the CDR3 is TGCAGTGCTAGTTTCCGTAGCAATCAGCCCCAGCATTTT. Translating gives CSASFRSNQPQHF.

This clonotype was found many times. The chain combines TRBV6-4 with TRBJ1-2; possible D gene TRBD1, 5 bases. CDR3 length equals 11 residues. The germline CDR1 and CDR2 sequences are MRHNA and SNTAGT. Deletions cut 2 bases from V and 8 bases from J, with 6 bases between. CDR3 in amino acids: CASSDAGGYTF. The CDR3 DNA reads TGTGCCAGCAGTGACGCAGGGGGCTACACCTTC.